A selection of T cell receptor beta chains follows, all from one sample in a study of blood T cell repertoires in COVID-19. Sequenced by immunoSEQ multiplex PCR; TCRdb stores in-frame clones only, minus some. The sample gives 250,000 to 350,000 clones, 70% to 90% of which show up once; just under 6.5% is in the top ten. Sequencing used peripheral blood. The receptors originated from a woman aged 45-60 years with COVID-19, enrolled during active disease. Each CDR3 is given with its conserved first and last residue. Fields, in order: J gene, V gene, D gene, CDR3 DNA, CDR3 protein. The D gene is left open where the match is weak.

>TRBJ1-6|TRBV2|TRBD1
TGTGCCAGCAGCAATCCGGGACAGGGATATTCACCCCTCCACTTT
CASSNPGQGYSPLHF
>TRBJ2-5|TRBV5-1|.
TGCGCCAGCAGCGGAAGGGGTGGGGACAAAGAGACCCAGTACTTC
CASSGRGGDKETQYF
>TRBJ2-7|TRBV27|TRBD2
TGTGCCAGCAGTGAGGGGACTAGCGGGAGGAGCGAGCAGTACTTC
CASSEGTSGRSEQYF
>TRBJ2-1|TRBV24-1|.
TGTGCCACCAGTGATGGTAGTTCGTCCTACAATGAGCAGTTCTTC
CATSDGSSSYNEQFF
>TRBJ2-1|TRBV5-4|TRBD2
TGTGCCAGCAGCTTTAGCGGGAGGGGTCAGTTCGATGAGCAGTTCTTC
CASSFSGRGQFDEQFF
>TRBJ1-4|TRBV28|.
TGTGCCAGCACCAAAACTATCGGGGGTGAAAAACTGTTTTTT
CASTKTIGGEKLFF
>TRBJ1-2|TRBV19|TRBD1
TGTGCCAGTAAGGACAGGACACTGGGCTACACCTTC
CASKDRTLGYTF
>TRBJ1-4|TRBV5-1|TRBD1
TGCGCCAGCAGCTTGGGGCAGGGGGCAGTAACTAATGAAAAACTGTTTTTT
CASSLGQGAVTNEKLFF
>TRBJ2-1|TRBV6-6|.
TGTGCCAGCAGTGGACTTTCGGGAACAGTCAATGAGCAGTTCTTC
CASSGLSGTVNEQFF
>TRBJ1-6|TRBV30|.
TGTGCCTGGAGTCGCAGTACCGGGGTAAATTCACCCCTCCACTTT
CAWSRSTGVNSPLHF
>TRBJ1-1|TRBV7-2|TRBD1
TGTGCCAGCAGCCGGCAGGGGGCGCAGACTGAAGCTTTCTTT
CASSRQGAQTEAFF
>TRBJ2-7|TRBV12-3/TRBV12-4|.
TGTGCCAGCACCTTAGGGGACATCTACGAGCAGTACTTC
CASTLGDIYEQYF
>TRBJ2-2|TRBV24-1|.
TGTGCCACCAGCCGATCCAGGGGAGACACCGGGGAGCTGTTTTTT
CATSRSRGDTGELFF
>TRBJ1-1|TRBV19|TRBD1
TGTGCCAGTAATCCAGGGGGGAGGCCTCACACTGAAGCTTTCTTT
CASNPGGRPHTEAFF
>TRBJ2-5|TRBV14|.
TGTGCCAGCAGCCCCACCCAGGGGAGAAGGGAGACCCAGTACTTC
CASSPTQGRRETQYF
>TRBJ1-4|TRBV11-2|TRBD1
TGTGCCAGCAGCCCAGGGACAGGGGAGAGTAATGAAAAACTGTTTTTT
CASSPGTGESNEKLFF
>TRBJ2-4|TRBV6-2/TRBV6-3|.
TGTGCCAGCAGTTCTATCCCCAAAAACATTCAGTACTTC
CASSSIPKNIQYF
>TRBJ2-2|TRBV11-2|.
TGTGCCAGCAGCTTAAAAACGGGGGCGAACACCGGGGAGCTGTTTTTT
CASSLKTGANTGELFF
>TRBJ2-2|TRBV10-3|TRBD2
TGTGCCATCAGTGAGGTTCCGGGACTAGCGGGAGGCACCGGTCGGACCGGGGAGCTGTTTTTT
CAISEVPGLAGGTGRTGELFF
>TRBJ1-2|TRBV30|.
TGTGCCTGGAGCGCCTGGCAGGGCGCTAACTATGGCTACACCTTC
CAWSAWQGANYGYTF
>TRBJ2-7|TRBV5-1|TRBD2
TGCGCCAGCAGCTTCCTAGCGGGAAGCCGGTTGGGGGAGCAGTACTTC
CASSFLAGSRLGEQYF
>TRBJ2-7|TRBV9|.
TGTGCCAGCAGCGCCGGGGTGGGAGAAATCGGGATTTACGAGCAGTACTTC
CASSAGVGEIGIYEQYF
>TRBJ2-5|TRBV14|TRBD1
TGTGCCAGCAGCCAGGGTCTCCGGGGACAGATCGTCGAGACCCAGTACTTC
CASSQGLRGQIVETQYF
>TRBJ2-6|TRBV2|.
TGTGCCAGCTGCTACTCTGGGGCCAACGTCCTGACTTTC
CASCYSGANVLTF
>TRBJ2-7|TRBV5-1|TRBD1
TGCGCCAGCAGCTTGGCCCCGTTGGGGACAGGGACAGGGAAGCTGATTGACCAGTACTTC
CASSLAPLGTGTGKLIDQYF